This T cell receptor (beta chain) was captured by sequencing in a study of T cell repertoires in aging, cancer and after chemotherapy. The overall study: Donors were grouped into six age bands spanning 30 or younger through 70 or older. Glioblastoma patients receiving temozolomide-based therapy gave paired samples before and after chemotherapy.

TCR beta rearrangements were amplified from peripheral blood genomic DNA. By proportion, this clonotype is large (0.1 to 1%). Its antigen is unidentified. V was cut by 4 bases and J by 4 bases, with 5 bases left in between. The germline V gene encodes CDR1 GTSNPN and CDR2 SVGIG (reference sequence). CDR3 length: 11 amino acids. Multiplex touch-down PCR with TRB-A/B primers amplified rearranged V-D-J TRB sequences. TCRdb fed the multiplex PCR reads into MiXCR, producing one record per CDR3 protein. The table includes nearly 2,000 distinct CDR3 sequences, roughly 18% detected once. The study's findings and limits: Rebound thymic output was suggested by rising median generation probability during chemotherapy in each cancer cohort. In healthy donors, age-related TCR diversity loss mainly reflected lost richness.

Sequencing used blood. This chain links TRBV30 with TRBJ2-1; maybe TRBD2 (5 bases). The clonotype originates from a human donor with a solid tumor. DNA for the CDR3: TGTGCCTGGACGGGATACAATGAGCAGTTCTTC. Translating gives CAWTGYNEQFF.